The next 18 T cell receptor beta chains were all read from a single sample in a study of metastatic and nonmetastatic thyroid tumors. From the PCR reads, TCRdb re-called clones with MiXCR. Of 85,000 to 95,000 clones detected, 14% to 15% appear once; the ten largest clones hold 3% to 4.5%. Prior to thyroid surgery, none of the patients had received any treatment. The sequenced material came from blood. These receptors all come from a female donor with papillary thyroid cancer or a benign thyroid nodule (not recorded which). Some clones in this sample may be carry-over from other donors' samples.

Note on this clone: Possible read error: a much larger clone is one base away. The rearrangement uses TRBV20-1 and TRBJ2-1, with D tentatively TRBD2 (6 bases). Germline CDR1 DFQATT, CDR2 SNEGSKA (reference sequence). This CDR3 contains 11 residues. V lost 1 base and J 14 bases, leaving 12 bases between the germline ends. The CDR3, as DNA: TGCAGTGCTAGAGGGGGAGGCGAGAAGTTCTTC. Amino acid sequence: CSARGGGEKFF.

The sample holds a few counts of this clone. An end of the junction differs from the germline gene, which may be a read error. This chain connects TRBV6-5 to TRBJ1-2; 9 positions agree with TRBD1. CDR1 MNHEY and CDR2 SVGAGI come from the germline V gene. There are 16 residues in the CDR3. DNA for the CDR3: TGTGCCATCAGTTACGGTGGGACAGGGCAGAACTATGGCTACACCTTC. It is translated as CAISYGGTGQNYGYTF.

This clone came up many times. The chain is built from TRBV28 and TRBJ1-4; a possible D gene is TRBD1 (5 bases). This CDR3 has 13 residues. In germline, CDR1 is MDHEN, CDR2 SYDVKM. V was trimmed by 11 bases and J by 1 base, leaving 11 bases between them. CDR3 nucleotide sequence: TGTGCCCTCTCGGGGGGAACTAATGAAAAACTGTTTTTT. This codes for CALSGGTNEKLFF.

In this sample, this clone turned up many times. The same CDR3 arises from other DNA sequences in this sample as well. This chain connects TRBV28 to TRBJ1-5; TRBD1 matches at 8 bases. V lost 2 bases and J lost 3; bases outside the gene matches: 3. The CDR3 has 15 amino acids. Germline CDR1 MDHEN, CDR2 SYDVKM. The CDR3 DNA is TGTGCCAGCAGTTTAGGACAGGGCTTCAATCAGCCCCAGCATTTT. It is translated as CASSLGQGFNQPQHF.

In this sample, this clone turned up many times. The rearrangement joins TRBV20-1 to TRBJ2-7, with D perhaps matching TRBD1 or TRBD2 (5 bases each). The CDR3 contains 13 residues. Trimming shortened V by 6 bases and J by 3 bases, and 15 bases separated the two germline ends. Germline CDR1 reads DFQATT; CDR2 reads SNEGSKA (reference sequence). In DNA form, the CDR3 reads TGCAGTGCCGACCGGGACGGAGACTACGAGCAGTACTTC. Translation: CSADRDGDYEQYF.

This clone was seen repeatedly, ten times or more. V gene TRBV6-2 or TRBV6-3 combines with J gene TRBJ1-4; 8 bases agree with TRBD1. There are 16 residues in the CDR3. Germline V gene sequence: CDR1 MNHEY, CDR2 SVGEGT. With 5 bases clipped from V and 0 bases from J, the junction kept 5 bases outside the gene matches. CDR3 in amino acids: CASSPGTGATNEKLFF. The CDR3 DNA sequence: TGTGCCAGCAGTCCCGGGACAGGTGCAACTAATGAAAAACTGTTTTTT.

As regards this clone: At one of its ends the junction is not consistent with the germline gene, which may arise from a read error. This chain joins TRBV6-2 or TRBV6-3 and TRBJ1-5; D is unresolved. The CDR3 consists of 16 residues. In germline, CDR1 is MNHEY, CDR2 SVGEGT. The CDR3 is CAGSPSGWIGGQPQHF. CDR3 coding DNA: TGTGCCGGCAGCCCAAGCGGGTGGATCGGTGGTCAGCCCCAGCATTTT.

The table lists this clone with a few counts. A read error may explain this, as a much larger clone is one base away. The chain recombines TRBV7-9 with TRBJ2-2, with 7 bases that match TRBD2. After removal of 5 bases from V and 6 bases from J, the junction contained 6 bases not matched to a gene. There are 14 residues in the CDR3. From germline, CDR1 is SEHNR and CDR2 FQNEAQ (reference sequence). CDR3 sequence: CASSPQRGAGELFF. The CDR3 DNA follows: TGTGCCAGCAGCCCCCAACGGGGGGCCGGGGAGCTGTTTTTT.

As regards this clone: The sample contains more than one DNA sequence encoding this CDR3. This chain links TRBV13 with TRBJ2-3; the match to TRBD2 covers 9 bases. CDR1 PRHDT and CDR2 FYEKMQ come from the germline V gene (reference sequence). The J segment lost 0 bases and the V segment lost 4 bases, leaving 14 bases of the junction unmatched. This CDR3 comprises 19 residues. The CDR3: CASSYLGDSGGPSTDTQYF. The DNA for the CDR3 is TGTGCCAGCAGCTACCTGGGGGATAGCGGGGGACCCAGCACAGATACGCAGTATTTT.

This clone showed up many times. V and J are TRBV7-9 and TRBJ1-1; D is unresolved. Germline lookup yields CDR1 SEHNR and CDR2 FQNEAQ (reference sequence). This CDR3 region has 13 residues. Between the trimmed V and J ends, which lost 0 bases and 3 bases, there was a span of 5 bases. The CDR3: CASSLAGYTEAFF. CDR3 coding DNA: TGTGCCAGCAGCTTAGCGGGGTACACTGAAGCTTTCTTT.

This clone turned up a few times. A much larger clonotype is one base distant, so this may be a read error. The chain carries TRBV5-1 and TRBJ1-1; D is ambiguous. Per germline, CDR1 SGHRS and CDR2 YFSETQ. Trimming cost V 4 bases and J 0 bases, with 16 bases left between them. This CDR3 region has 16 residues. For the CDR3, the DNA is TGCGCCAGCAGCCCAGGTAACACAGTCCTGAACACTGAAGCTTTCTTT. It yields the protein CASSPGNTVLNTEAFF.

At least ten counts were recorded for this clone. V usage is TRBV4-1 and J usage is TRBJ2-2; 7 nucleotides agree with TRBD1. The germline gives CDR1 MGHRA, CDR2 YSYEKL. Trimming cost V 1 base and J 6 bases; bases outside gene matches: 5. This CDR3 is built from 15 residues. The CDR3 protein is CASSQVRQGPGELFF. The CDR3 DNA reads TGCGCCAGCAGCCAAGTTCGACAGGGCCCCGGGGAGCTGTTTTTT.

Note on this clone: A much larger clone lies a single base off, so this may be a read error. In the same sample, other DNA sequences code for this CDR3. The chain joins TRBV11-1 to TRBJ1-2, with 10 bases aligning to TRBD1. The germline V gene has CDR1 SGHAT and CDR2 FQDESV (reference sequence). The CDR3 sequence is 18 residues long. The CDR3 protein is CASSSARDRGLFNYGYAF. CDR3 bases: TGTGCCAGCAGCTCTGCCCGGGACAGGGGTTTATTCAACTATGGCTACGCCTTC.

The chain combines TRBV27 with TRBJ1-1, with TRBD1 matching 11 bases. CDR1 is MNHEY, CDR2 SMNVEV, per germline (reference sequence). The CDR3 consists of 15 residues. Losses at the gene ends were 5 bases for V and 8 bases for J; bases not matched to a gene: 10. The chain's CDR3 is CASSGPGQGAREAFF. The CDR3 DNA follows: TGTGCCAGCAGTGGACCAGGACAGGGGGCTAGGGAAGCTTTCTTT.

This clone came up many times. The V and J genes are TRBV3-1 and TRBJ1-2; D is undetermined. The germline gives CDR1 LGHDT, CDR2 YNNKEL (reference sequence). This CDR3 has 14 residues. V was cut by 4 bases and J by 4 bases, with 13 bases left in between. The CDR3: CASSPLSVGYGYTF. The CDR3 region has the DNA TGTGCCAGCAGCCCCCTGTCCGTCGGCTATGGCTACACCTTC.

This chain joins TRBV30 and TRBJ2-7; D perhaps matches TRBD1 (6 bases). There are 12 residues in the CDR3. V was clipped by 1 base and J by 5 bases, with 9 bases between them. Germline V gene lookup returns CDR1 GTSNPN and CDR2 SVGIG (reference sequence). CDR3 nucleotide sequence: TGTGCCTGGAGTGGACAGGCGGACGAGCAGTACTTC. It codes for CAWSGQADEQYF.

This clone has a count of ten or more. The CDR3 is CASSLPGSANSYEQYF. Here the CDR3 DNA reads TGCGCCAGCAGCTTGCCAGGGAGCGCCAACTCCTACGAGCAGTACTTC. The rearrangement uses TRBV5-1 and TRBJ2-7; D could derive from TRBD1 or TRBD2 (5 bases each). CDR1 is SGHRS, CDR2 YFSETQ, per germline. CDR3 length: 16 residues. V was shortened by 1 base and J by 0 bases, with 14 bases between the two germline ends.

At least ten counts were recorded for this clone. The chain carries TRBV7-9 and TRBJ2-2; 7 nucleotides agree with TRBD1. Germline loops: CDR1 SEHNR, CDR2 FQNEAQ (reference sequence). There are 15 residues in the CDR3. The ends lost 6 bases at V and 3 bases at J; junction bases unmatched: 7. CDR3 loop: CASSLWTGHTGELFF. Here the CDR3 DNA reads TGTGCCAGCAGTTTGTGGACAGGACACACCGGGGAGCTGTTTTTT.